Listed below are T cell receptor beta chains from one sample, sequenced in a study of blood T cell repertoires in COVID-19. Assay: immunoSEQ multiplex PCR; the TCRdb copy retains only in-frame clones and omits some. The sample yields around 390,000 clones, about 83% seen once. Source material: PBMCs or T cells enriched from blood (not recorded which). The source of these receptors is a woman aged 50 to 60 who had recovered from COVID-19. The CDR3 runs from the conserved cysteine through the conserved F or W.

CDR3 protein: CASSELRQGTGNTIYF
J gene: TRBJ1-3
V gene: TRBV6-1

CDR3 protein: CASRREGSGYTF
J gene: TRBJ1-2
V gene: TRBV5-1

CDR3 protein: CSDPGRKLEQYF
J gene: TRBJ2-7
V gene: TRBV29-1

CDR3 protein: CASSLQGSNTEAFF
J gene: TRBJ1-1
V gene: TRBV7-9

CDR3 protein: CASSLFLSRQPNTEAFF
J gene: TRBJ1-1
V gene: TRBV5-4

CDR3 protein: CDQGLHNEQFF
J gene: TRBJ2-1
V gene: TRBV10-1

CDR3 protein: CASSQGQGVRTGELFF
J gene: TRBJ2-2
V gene: TRBV3-1/TRBV3-2

CDR3 protein: CASSTKGRRVGGNQPQHF
J gene: TRBJ1-5
V gene: TRBV25-1

CDR3 protein: CASTMGRVTEAFF
J gene: TRBJ1-1
V gene: TRBV19

CDR3 protein: CASSSGQVNTEAFF
J gene: TRBJ1-1
V gene: TRBV6-2/TRBV6-3

CDR3 protein: CAIRAGTATEAFF
J gene: TRBJ1-1
V gene: TRBV10-3

CDR3 protein: CASSGPGQGLHANTGELFF
J gene: TRBJ2-2
V gene: TRBV9

CDR3 protein: CASSTLIKQGATNQPQHF
J gene: TRBJ1-5
V gene: TRBV28

CDR3 protein: CASRTGQGNTGELFF
J gene: TRBJ2-2
V gene: TRBV6-5

CDR3 protein: CSAAPETEAFF
J gene: TRBJ1-1
V gene: TRBV20-1

CDR3 protein: CAISESNGQGEAFF
J gene: TRBJ1-1
V gene: TRBV10-3

CDR3 protein: CASSLIPGAQPQHF
J gene: TRBJ1-5
V gene: TRBV27

CDR3 protein: CASMVAPGGYTF
J gene: TRBJ1-2
V gene: TRBV2

CDR3 protein: CASSLAAGATYEQYF
J gene: TRBJ2-7
V gene: TRBV7-9

CDR3 protein: CASSLRRTSSTDTQYF
J gene: TRBJ2-3
V gene: TRBV5-6

CDR3 protein: CASSYSTEGGTQRTYEQYF
J gene: TRBJ2-7
V gene: TRBV6-2/TRBV6-3

CDR3 protein: CASSSRDSHSNQPQHF
J gene: TRBJ1-5
V gene: TRBV11-2

CDR3 protein: CASSLSRNTEAFF
J gene: TRBJ1-1
V gene: TRBV27

CDR3 protein: CASSFGQGNYGYTF
J gene: TRBJ1-2
V gene: TRBV28

CDR3 protein: CASSKTKGSQWGGEGYTF
J gene: TRBJ1-2
V gene: TRBV21-1

CDR3 protein: CASSLDPGSNSPLHF
J gene: TRBJ1-6
V gene: TRBV5-1

CDR3 protein: CASSLVWSPGNTIYF
J gene: TRBJ1-3
V gene: TRBV7-9

CDR3 protein: CASSLSGGQGLNTEAFF
J gene: TRBJ1-1
V gene: TRBV5-4

CDR3 protein: CASTLPDRGRQKLFF
J gene: TRBJ1-4
V gene: TRBV27

CDR3 protein: CASTDRGAPEAFF
J gene: TRBJ1-1
V gene: TRBV2

CDR3 protein: CASLSGGSYEQYF
J gene: TRBJ2-7
V gene: TRBV28

CDR3 protein: CASSPGLAGPSDTQYF
J gene: TRBJ2-3
V gene: TRBV3-1/TRBV3-2

CDR3 protein: CASSFGTISYEQYF
J gene: TRBJ2-7
V gene: TRBV5-1

CDR3 protein: CASSSPRPQHF
J gene: TRBJ1-5
V gene: TRBV11-3

CDR3 protein: CASSLWGTGVPGELFF
J gene: TRBJ2-2
V gene: TRBV7-2

CDR3 protein: CASSLDSSNQPQHF
J gene: TRBJ1-5
V gene: TRBV7-9

CDR3 protein: CATVGTPLNSPLHF
J gene: TRBJ1-6
V gene: TRBV6-5

CDR3 protein: CASSQKIKTGDPWAFF
J gene: TRBJ1-1
V gene: TRBV28

CDR3 protein: CASRNRVPPYGYTF
J gene: TRBJ1-2
V gene: TRBV19

CDR3 protein: CASSYLNQPQHF
J gene: TRBJ1-5
V gene: TRBV6-2/TRBV6-3

CDR3 protein: CAWSVSPQGGSPLHF
J gene: TRBJ1-6
V gene: TRBV30

CDR3 protein: CASKMGQGVAEAFF
J gene: TRBJ1-1
V gene: TRBV27

CDR3 protein: CASSFGQGTSPLHF
J gene: TRBJ1-6
V gene: TRBV7-2

CDR3 protein: CASKKDMQVEKLFF
J gene: TRBJ1-4
V gene: TRBV7-9

CDR3 protein: CASSVGQSQETQYF
J gene: TRBJ2-5
V gene: TRBV7-6

CDR3 protein: CASSQGGVGNNEQFF
J gene: TRBJ2-1
V gene: TRBV14

CDR3 protein: CASSANTTGQNNNEQFF
J gene: TRBJ2-1
V gene: TRBV9

CDR3 protein: CASSIVRGPGEKLFF
J gene: TRBJ1-4
V gene: TRBV19

CDR3 protein: CASSPTGYSSEAFF
J gene: TRBJ1-1
V gene: TRBV5-4

CDR3 protein: CASRRTGETPLHF
J gene: TRBJ1-6
V gene: TRBV28

CDR3 protein: CASSSTQGATEQFF
J gene: TRBJ2-1
V gene: TRBV28